What follows is one TCR beta chain and its context. This CDR3 spans 13 amino acids. Germline CDR1 and CDR2: LGHDT and YNNKEL (reference sequence). The V end was cut by 2 bases, the J end by 7 bases, with 8 bases between. The data were obtained in a study of human T cells and chemical hapten exposure. Study details: Patients, largely female, had alopecia areata, totalis or universalis. TCR yields differed between samples (mainly from small differences in pooled library volume).

TCRdb recomputed calls from the RACE reads with MiXCR, one row per CDR3 protein. The sample includes 150,000 to 200,000 distinct CDR3 sequences, about 31% of them seen just once. Time point described: pre-sensitization, week 0. The treatment was: therapeutic diphenylcyclopropenone sensitization with weekly scalp DPC. Material: whole blood, obtained in connection with sensitization to the hapten diphenylcyclopropenone (DPC). The chain recombines TRBV3-1 with TRBJ1-4; D remains ambiguous. The source is a woman in her twenties or thirties with alopecia areata. Some clones in this sample may be carry-over from other donors' samples. CDR3 amino acids: CASSQTEREKLFF. DNA for the CDR3: TGTGCCAGCAGCCAAACCGAACGTGAAAAACTGTTTTTT. Drawing the rest from reference TRBV3-1 and TRBJ1-4, the complete variable domain is DTAVSQTPKYLVTQMGNDKSIKCEQNLGHDTMYWYKQDSKKFLKIMFSYNNKELIINETVPNRFSPKSPDKAHLNLHINSLELGDSAVYFCASSQTEREKLFFGSGTQLSVL.